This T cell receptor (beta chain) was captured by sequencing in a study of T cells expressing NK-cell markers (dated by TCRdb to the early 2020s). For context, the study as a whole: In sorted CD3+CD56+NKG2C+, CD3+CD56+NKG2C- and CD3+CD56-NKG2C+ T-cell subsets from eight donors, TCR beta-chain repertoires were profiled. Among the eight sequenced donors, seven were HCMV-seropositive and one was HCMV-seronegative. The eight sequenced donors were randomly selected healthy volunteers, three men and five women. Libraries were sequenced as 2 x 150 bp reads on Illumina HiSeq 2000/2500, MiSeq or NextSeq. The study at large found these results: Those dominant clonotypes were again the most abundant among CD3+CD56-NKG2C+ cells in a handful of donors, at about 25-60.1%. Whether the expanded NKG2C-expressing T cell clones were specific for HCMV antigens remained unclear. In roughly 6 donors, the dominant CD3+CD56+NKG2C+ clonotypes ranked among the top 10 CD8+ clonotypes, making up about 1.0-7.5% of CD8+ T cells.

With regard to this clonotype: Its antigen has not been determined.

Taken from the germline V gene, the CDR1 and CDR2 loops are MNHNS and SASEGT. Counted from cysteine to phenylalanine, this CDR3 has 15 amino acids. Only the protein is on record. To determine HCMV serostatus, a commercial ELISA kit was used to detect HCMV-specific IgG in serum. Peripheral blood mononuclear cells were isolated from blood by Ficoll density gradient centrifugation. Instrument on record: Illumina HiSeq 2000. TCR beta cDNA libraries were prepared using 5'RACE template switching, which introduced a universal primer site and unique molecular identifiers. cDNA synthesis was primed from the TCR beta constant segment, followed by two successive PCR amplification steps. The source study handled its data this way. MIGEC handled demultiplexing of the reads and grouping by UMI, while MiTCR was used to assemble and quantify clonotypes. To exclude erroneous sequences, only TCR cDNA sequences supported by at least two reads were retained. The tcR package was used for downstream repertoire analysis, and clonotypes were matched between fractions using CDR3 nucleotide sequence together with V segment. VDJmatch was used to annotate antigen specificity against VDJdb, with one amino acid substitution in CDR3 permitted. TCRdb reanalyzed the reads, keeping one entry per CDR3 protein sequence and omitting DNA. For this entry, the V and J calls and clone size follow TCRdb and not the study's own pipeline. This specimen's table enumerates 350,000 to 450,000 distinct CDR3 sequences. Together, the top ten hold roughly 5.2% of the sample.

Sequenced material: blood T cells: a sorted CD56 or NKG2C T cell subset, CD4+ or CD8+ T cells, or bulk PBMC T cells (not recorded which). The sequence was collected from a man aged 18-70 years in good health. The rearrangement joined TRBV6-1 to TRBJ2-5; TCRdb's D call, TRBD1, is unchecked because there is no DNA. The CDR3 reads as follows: CASKRTGALLETQYF.